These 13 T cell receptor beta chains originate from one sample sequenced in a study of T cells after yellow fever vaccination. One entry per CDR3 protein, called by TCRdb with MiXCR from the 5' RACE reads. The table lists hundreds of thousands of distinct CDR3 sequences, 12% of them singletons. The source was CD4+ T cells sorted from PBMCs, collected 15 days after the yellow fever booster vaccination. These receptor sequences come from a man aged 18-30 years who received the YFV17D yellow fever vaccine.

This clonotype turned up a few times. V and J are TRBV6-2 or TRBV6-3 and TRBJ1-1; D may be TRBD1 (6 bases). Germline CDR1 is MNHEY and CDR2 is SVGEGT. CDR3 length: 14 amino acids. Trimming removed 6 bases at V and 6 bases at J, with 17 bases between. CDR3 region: CASRPTGTDAEAFF. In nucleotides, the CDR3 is TGTGCCAGCAGACCTACAGGGACTGACGCTGAAGCTTTCTTT.

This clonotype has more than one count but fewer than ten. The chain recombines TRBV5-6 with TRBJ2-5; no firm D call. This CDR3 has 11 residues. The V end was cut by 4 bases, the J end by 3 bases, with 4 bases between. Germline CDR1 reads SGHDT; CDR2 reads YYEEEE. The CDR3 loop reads CASSTEETQYF. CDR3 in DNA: TGTGCCAGCAGCACCGAAGAGACCCAGTACTTC.

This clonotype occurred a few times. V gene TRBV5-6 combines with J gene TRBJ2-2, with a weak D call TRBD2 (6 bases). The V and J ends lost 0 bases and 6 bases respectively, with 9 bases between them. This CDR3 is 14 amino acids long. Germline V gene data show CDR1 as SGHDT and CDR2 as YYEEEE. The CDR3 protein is CASSLEPGAGELFF. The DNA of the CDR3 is TGTGCCAGCAGCTTGGAACCGGGGGCCGGGGAGCTGTTTTTT.

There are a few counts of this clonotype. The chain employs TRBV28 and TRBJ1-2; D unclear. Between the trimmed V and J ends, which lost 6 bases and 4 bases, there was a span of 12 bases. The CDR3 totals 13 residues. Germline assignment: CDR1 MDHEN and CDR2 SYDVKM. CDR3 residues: CASSAGLSYGYTF. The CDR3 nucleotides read TGTGCCAGCAGCGCGGGCCTCAGCTATGGCTACACCTTC.

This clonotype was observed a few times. In DNA form, the CDR3 reads TGCAGCGTTGAGGGCCTCTTTTCGGCAGAGACCCAGTACTTC. The encoded protein is CSVEGLFSAETQYF. This chain joins TRBV29-1 and TRBJ2-5; D is unclear. This CDR3 spans 14 amino acids. CDR1 is SQVTM and CDR2 is ANQGSEA in the germline V gene. The V and J ends lost 3 bases and 4 bases respectively, with 15 bases between them.

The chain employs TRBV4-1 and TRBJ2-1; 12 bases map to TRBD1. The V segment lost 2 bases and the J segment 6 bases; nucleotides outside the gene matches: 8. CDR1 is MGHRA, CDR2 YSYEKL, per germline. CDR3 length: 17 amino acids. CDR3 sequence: CASSQRPGTGGFNEQFF. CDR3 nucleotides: TGCGCCAGCAGCCAACGTCCCGGGACAGGGGGCTTCAATGAGCAGTTCTTC.

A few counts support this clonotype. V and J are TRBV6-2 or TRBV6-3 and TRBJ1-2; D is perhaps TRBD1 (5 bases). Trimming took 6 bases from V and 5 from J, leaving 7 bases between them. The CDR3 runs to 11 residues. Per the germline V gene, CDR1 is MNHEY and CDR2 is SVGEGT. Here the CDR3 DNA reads TGTGCCAGCAGGGCAGGGTATGGCTACACCTTC. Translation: CASRAGYGYTF.

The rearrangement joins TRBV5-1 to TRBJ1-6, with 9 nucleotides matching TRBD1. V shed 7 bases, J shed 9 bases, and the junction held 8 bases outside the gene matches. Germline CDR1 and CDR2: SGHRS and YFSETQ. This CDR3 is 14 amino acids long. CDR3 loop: CASSAPGQGSPLHF. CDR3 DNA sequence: TGCGCCAGCTCGGCACCGGGACAGGGTTCACCCCTCCACTTT. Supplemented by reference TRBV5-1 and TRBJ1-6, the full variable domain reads KAGVTQTPRYLIKTRGQQVTLSCSPISGHRSVSWYQQTPGQGLQFLFEYFSETQRNKGNFPGRFSGRQFSNSRSEMNVSTLELGDSALYLCASSAPGQGSPLHFGNGTRLTVT.

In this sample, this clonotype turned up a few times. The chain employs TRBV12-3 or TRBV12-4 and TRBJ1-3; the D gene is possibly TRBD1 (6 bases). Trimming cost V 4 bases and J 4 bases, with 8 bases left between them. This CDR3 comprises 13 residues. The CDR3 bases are TGTGCCAGCAGTTGGACAGTGGGAAACACCATATATTTT. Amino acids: CASSWTVGNTIYF.

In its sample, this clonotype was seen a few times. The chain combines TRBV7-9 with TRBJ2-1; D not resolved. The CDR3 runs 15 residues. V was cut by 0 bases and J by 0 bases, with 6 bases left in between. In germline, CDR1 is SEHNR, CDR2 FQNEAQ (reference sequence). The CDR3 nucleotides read TGTGCCAGCAGCTTAGCGCTAGTCTCCTACAATGAGCAGTTCTTC. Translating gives CASSLALVSYNEQFF.

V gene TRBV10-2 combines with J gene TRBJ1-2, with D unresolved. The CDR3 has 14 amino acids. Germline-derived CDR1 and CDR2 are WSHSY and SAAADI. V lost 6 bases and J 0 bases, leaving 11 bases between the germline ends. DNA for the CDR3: TGCGCCAGCAGGAGGGCGTTGACTAACTATGGCTACACCTTC. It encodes CASRRALTNYGYTF.

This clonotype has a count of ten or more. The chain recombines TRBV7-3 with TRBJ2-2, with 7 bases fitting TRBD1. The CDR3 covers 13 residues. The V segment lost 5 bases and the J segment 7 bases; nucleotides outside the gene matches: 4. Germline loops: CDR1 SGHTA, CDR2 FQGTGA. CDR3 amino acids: CASSQQGYGELFF. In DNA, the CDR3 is TGTGCCAGCAGCCAACAGGGGTACGGGGAGCTGTTTTTT.

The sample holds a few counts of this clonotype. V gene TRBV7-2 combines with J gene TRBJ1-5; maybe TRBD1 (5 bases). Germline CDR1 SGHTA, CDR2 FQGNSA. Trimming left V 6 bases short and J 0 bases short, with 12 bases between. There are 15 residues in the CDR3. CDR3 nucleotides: TGTGCCAGCAGTAGGTGGGGGGTTAGCAATCAGCCCCAGCATTTT. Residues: CASSRWGVSNQPQHF.